Included here is one T cell receptor (beta chain) sequence, with context. Its antigen remains undetermined. No per-base quality is available; no much larger clone lies one base away. These data come from a study of blood T cell repertoires in COVID-19 (dated by TCRdb to the early 2020s). About the full investigation: Samples from collaborators originated in the United States, Italy and Spain and spanned both the acute and convalescent phases of COVID-19. Where HLA class I and class II types were available, the types were taken from metadata supplied by the sample provider, not from assay-based typing. The prospective study material was composed of cDNA or gDNA derived from T cells, B-cell-depleted T cells, or PBMCs. Samples came from the ongoing ImmuneRACE study (first 160 participants) plus 1,254 subjects from 6 global collaborators. A de-identified subject ID, COVID-19 status, age in years and sex were almost always included in the sample metadata. The repertoires were made available in a free public database intended to serve as a resource for research on the immune response to SARS-CoV-2. Subjects who had been exposed to COVID-19, were actively infected with it, or had recovered from it provided the deeply sampled blood TCRbeta repertoires that made up the dataset.

In Seattle, one collaborating source enrolled patients while the infection was active and tracked those patients longitudinally over the course of disease. The collaborating institutions used their own protocols to collect whole blood in K2EDTA tubes. For TCRbeta analysis, collaborators shipped samples as frozen whole blood, isolated PBMCs, or DNA extracted from either of those sample types. The immunoSEQ Assay, a bias-controlled multiplex PCR, was used to amplify TCRbeta CDR3 regions from genomic DNA. The paper's processing steps were these. Within the assay, amplification of reference gene primers was used to estimate how many nucleated cells each sample contained. To quantify the absolute abundance of each unique TCRbeta CDR3 rearrangement, sequence reads were collapsed and filtered. For each sample, productive Simpson clonality was calculated as the square root of Simpson's diversity index over productive rearrangements. Held by TCRdb, this immuneACCESS table contains in-frame sequences only and omits some clones. Under half of the omission traces to an unresolved V gene where checked; the cause of the rest is unknown. That table is the source of V, J and clone size, and D and trimming were worked out from the DNA. Counted in this sample were fewer than 200,000 clones; around 85% of them appeared once. The ten most abundant clones make up roughly 8.8% of the sample.

Broader findings and caveats from the paper: The amount of clinical and demographic metadata varied by source and participant and was provided uncurated.

Based on the germline V gene, the CDR1 and CDR2 sequences are MNHEY and SVGAGI. V was cut back by 4 bases and J by 4 bases, leaving a gap of 16 bases between them. The CDR3 starts with the cysteine, ends with the phenylalanine, and has 15 residues. Solely the CDR3 DNA is kept, with 45 bases framed from the first base. This chain is built from TRBV6-5 and TRBJ1-2; TRBD1 is perhaps the D gene, given 5 matching bases. The TCR comes from a woman aged 80 or over with COVID-19, enrolled during active disease. Sequencing was performed on peripheral blood. This receptor carries the CDR3 CASSSQGAPGYGYTF. The nucleotide sequence is given as TGTGCCAGCAGTTCCCAAGGGGCGCCGGGCTATGGCTACACCTTC.